This entry features one TCR beta chain sequence. Its antigen is unknown. Per germline, CDR1 SNHLY and CDR2 FYNNEI. Trimming removed 7 bases from V and 8 bases from J; junction bases left unmatched: 11. This CDR3 is built from 14 residues. The data derive from a study of Graves' ophthalmopathy and Graves' hyperthyroidism. Study context: Samples of peripheral blood were obtained at initial diagnosis, prior to treatment of any kind.

TCR beta CDR3 amplification used RNA transcripts. Investigators did first-round RT-PCR with HTBI primers, then second-round multiplex PCR. TCRdb called the multiplex PCR reads again in MiXCR, with one record for every CDR3 protein. The data contain 200,000 to 300,000 distinct CDR3 sequences, 40% to 50% of them singletons. Study-wide findings and caveats: Using 13 signatures, a model distinguished ophthalmopathy from stable hyperthyroidism, reaching about 90% sensitivity and 65% to 84% specificity. Blood also harbored most expanded thyroid clonotypes above 0.001 frequency. As the model predicted ophthalmopathy progression, it achieved a sensitivity of around 70% and a specificity of around 72%.

This chain uses TRBV2 with TRBJ1-2, with 9 bases matching TRBD1. Sequencing input: peripheral blood. The TCR was taken from an adult man with Graves' ophthalmopathy. The CDR3 reads CASKPPGTGRGYTF. The CDR3 DNA sequence: TGTGCCAGCAAACCCCCCGGGACAGGGAGAGGCTACACCTTC.